This T cell receptor beta chain was captured in a study of shared clonotypes between healthy human individuals. Background on the study: With ages of 18 to 49, the donors were a couple of women and three men.

Donors, healthy HIV-negative adults, lacked recent acute infections or vaccinations. TCRdb keeps only in-frame clones here, not all; method: immunoSEQ multiplex PCR. Seen here are roughly 1,500,000 clones, approximately 98% observed once, and the top ten hold less than 0.55%. Concerning this clone: The sample holds other DNA sequences that translate to the same CDR3.

Per germline, CDR1 DFQATT and CDR2 SNEGSKA (reference sequence). The CDR3 is 11 amino acids. Trimming stripped 3 bases from V and 6 bases from J, with 6 bases between. The source material was naive CD4+ T cells sorted from blood. Noted subset: CD45RA+ positively selected. This chain uses TRBV20-1 with TRBJ2-1, with no clear D. This receptor was identified in a man younger than 40 in good health. The CDR3 nucleotides read TGCAGTGCTAGGGGCCTCAATGAGCAGTTCTTC. Its protein product is CSARGLNEQFF.